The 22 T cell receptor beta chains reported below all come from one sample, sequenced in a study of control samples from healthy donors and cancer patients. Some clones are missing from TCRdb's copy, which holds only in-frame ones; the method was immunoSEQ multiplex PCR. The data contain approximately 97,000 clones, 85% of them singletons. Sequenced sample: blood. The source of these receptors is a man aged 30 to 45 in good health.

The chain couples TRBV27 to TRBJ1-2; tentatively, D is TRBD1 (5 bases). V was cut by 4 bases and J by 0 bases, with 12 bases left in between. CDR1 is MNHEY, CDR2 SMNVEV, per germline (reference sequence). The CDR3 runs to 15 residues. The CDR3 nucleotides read TGTGCCAGCAGTTCGTCAGGGTTAGCTAACTATGGCTACACCTTC. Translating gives CASSSSGLANYGYTF.

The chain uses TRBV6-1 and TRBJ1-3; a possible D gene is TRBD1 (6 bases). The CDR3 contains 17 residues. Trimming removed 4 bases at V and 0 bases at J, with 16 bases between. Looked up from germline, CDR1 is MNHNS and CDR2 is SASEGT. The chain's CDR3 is CASSGVGTTGSGNTIYF. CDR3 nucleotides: TGTGCCAGCAGTGGTGTTGGGACAACCGGCTCTGGAAACACCATATATTTT.

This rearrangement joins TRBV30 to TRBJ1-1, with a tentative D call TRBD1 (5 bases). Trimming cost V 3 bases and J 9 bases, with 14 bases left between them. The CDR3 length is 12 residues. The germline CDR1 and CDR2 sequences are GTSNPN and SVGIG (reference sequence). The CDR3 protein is CAWRDPGLKAFF. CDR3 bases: TGTGCCTGGAGGGATCCGGGACTAAAAGCTTTCTTT.

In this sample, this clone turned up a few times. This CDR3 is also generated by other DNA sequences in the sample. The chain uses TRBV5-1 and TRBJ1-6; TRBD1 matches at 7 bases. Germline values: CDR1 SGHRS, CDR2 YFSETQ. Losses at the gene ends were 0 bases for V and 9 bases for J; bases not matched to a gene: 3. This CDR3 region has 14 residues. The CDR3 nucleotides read TGCGCCAGCAGCTTGGCAGGGGGAGGTTCACCCCTCCACTTT. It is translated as CASSLAGGGSPLHF.

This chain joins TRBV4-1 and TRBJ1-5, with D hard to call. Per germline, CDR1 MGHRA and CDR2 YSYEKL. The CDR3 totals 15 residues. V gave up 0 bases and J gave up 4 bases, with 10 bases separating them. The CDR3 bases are TGCGCCAGCAGCCAAGATGGGAGGGATAATCAGCCCCAGCATTTT. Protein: CASSQDGRDNQPQHF.

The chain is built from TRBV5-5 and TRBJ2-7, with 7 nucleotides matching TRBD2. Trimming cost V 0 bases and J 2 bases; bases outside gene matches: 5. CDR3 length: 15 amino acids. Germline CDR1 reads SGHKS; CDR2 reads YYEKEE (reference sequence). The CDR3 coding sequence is TGTGCCAGCAGCTTGGGTGGTGGGACTACCTACGAGCAGTACTTC. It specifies CASSLGGGTTYEQYF.

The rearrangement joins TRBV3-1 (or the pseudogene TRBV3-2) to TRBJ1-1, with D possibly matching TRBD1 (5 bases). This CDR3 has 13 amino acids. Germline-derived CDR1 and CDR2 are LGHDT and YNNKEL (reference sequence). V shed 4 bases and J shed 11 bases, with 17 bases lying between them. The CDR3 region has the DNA TGTGCCAGCAGCCGAATGGGGGAGGTAACCGCTTTCTTT. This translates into CASSRMGEVTAFF.

CDR3 DNA: TGTGCCAGCAGCACGAGGAAGGGGGCGACCGGGGAGCTGTTTTTT. Translation: CASSTRKGATGELFF. This rearrangement joins TRBV11-1 to TRBJ2-2, with 7 positions matching TRBD1. The CDR3 totals 15 residues. Germline loops: CDR1 SGHAT, CDR2 FQDESV (reference sequence). V lost 5 bases, J lost 5 bases, and 8 bases stayed unmatched.

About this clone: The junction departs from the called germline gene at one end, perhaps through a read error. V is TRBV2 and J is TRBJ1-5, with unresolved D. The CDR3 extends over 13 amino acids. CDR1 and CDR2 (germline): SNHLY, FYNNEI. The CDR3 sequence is CVSSGWRDQPQHF. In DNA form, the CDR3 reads TGTGTCAGCAGTGGGTGGCGCGATCAGCCCCAGCATTTT.

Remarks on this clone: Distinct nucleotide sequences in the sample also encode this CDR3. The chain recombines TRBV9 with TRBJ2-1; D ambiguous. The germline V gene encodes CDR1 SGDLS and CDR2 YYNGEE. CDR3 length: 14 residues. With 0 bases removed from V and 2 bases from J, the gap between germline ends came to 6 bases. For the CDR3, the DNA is TGTGCCAGCAGCGTAGGTGACACCTACAATGAGCAGTTCTTC. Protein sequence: CASSVGDTYNEQFF.

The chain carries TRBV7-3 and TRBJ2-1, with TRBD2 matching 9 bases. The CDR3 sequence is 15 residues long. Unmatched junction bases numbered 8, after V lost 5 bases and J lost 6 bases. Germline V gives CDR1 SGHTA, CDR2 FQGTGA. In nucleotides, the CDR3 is TGTGCCAGCAGCCCCGGGGCTAGCGGGGTCAATGAGCAGTTCTTC. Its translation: CASSPGASGVNEQFF.

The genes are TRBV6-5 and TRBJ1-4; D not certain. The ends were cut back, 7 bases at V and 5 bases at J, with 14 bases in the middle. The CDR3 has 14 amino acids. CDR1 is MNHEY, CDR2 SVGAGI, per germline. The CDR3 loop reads CASTTGPLNEKLFF. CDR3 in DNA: TGTGCCAGCACGACGGGCCCACTGAATGAAAAACTGTTTTTT.

CDR3 in amino acids: CASSVVTVTTDTQYF. DNA of the CDR3: TGTGCCAGCAGCGTAGTCACAGTCACCACAGATACGCAGTATTTT. The V call is TRBV9, the J call TRBJ2-3, with D unresolved. Trimming removed 0 bases at V and 2 bases at J, with 10 bases between. Per germline, CDR1 SGDLS and CDR2 YYNGEE. The CDR3 length is 15 residues.

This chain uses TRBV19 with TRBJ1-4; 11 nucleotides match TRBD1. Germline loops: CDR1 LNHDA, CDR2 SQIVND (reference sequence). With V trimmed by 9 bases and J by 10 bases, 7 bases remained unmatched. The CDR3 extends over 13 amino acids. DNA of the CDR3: TGTGCCAGCGGGGACAGGGGGAATCGAAAACTGTTTTTT. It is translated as CASGDRGNRKLFF.

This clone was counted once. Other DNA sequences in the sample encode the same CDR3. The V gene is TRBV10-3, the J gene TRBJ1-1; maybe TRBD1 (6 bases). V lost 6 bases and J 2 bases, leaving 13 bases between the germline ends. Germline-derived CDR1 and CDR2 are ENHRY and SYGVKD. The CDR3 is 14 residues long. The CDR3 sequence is CAIRRGAGNTEAFF. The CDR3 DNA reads TGTGCCATCAGGAGGGGGGCGGGCAACACTGAAGCTTTCTTT.

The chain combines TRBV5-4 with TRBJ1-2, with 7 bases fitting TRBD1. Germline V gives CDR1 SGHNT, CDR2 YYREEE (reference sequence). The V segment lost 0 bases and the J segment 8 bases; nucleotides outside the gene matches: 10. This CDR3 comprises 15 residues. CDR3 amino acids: CASSLERQGGRGYTF. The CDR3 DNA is TGTGCCAGCAGCTTGGAGCGACAGGGAGGGCGCGGCTACACCTTC.

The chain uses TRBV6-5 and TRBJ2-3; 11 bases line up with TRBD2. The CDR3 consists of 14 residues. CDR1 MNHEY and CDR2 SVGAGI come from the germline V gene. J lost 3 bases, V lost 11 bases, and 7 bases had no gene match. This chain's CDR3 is CAGGTSGGTDTQYF. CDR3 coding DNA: TGTGCCGGTGGGACTAGCGGTGGGACAGATACGCAGTATTTT.

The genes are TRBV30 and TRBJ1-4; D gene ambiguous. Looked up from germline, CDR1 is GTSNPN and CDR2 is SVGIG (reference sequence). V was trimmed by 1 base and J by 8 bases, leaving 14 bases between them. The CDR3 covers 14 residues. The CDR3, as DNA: TGTGCCTGGAGTGGTCGTTGGAACGGGGAAAAACTGTTTTTT. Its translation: CAWSGRWNGEKLFF.

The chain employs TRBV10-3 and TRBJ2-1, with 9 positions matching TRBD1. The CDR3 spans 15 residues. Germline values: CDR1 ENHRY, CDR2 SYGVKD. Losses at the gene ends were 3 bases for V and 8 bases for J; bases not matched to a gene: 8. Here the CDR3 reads CAISDPGQGGDEQFF. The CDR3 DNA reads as TGTGCCATCAGTGATCCGGGACAGGGAGGAGATGAGCAGTTCTTC.

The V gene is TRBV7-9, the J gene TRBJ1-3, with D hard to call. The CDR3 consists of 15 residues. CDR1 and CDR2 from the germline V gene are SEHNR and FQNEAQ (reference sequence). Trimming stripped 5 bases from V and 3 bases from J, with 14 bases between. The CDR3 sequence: CASSQDGEFGNTIYF. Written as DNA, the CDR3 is TGTGCCAGCAGCCAGGACGGAGAATTTGGAAACACCATATATTTT.

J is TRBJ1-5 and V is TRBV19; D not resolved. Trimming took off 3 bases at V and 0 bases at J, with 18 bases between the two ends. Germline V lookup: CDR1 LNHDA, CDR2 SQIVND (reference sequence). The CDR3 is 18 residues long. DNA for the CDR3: TGTGCCAGTAGTATTTCACCCGGACGGCGAAATAGCAATCAGCCCCAGCATTTT. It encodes CASSISPGRRNSNQPQHF.

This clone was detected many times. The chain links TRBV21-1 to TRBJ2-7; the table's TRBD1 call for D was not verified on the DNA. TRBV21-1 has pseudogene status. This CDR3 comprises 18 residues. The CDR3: CASSKMLLTGKRSYEQYF. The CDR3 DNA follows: TGTGCCAGCAGCAAAATGTTGCTCACAGGGAAACGTTCCTACGAGCAGTACTTC.